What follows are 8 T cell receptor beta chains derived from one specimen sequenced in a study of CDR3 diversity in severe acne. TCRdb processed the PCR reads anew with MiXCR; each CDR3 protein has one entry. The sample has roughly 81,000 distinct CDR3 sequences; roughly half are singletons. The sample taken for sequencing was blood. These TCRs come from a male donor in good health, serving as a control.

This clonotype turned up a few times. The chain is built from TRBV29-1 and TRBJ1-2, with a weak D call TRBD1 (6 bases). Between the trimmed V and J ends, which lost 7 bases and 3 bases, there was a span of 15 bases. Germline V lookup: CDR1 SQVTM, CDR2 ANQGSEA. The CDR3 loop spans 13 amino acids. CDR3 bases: TGCAGCGCCGCCGTCGGACAGTACTATGGCTACACCTTC. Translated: CSAAVGQYYGYTF.

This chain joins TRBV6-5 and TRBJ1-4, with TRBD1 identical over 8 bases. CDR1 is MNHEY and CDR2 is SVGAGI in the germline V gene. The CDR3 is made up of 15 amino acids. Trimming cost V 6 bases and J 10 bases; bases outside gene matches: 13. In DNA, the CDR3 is TGTGCCAGCAGGAGCCAGGGGGCGAGGGATAGAAAACTGTTTTTT. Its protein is CASRSQGARDRKLFF.

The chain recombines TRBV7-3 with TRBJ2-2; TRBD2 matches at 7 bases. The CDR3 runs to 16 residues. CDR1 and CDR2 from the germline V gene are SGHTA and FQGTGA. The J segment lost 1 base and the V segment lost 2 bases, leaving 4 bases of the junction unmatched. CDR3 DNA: TGTGCCAGCAGCTTAGGTGGCGGGAGGAACACCGGGGAGCTGTTTTTT. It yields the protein CASSLGGGRNTGELFF.

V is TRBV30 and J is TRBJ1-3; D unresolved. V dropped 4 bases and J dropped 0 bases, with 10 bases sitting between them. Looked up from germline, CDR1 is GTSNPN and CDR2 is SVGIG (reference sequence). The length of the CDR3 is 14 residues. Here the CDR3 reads CAWNSVGSGNTIYF. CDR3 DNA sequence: TGTGCCTGGAACTCAGTTGGCTCTGGAAACACCATATATTTT.

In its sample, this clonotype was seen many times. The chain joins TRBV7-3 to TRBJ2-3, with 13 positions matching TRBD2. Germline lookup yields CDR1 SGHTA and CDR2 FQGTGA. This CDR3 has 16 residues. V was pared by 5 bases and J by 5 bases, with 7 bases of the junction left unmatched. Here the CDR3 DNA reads TGTGCCAGCAGCCCTCGACTAGCGGGGGGCCAAGATACGCAGTATTTT. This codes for CASSPRLAGGQDTQYF.

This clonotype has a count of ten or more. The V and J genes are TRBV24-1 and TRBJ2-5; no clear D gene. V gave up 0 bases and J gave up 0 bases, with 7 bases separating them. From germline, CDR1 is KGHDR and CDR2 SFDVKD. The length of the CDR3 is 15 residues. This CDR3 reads CATSDLSRDQETQYF. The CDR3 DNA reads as TGTGCCACCAGTGATTTGTCCAGAGACCAAGAGACCCAGTACTTC.

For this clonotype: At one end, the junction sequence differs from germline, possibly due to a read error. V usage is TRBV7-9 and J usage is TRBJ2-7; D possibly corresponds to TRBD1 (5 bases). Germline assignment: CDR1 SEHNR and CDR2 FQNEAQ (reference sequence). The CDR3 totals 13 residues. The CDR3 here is CASSQGSYYEQYF. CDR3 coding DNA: TGCGCCAGCAGCCAGGGCAGTTACTACGAGCAGTACTTC.

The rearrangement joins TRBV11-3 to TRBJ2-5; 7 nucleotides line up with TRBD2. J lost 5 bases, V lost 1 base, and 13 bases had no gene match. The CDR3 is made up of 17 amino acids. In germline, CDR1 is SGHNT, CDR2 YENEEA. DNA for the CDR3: TGTGCCAGCAGCTTAGTCTGGCGGGAGTCGGGCAATGAGACCCAGTACTTC. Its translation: CASSLVWRESGNETQYF.